Shown below are 14 T cell receptor beta chains from a single sample sequenced in a study of T cells after yellow fever vaccination. Using its own MiXCR run on the 5' RACE reads, TCRdb lists one record per CDR3 protein. The table shows just under 600,000 distinct CDR3 sequences, with 13% occurring only once. This specimen consisted of PBMCs, obtained on the day of the yellow fever booster vaccination. The receptors come from a man younger than 40 who received the YFV17D yellow fever vaccine.

This clonotype was seen only a few times. The chain joins TRBV7-6 to TRBJ2-2; TRBD1 agrees at 7 bases. V lost 1 base, J lost 1 base, and 9 bases stayed unmatched. Per the germline V gene, CDR1 is SGHVS and CDR2 is FNYEAQ. The CDR3 runs 18 residues. CDR3 region: CASSLVLTGDRNTGELFF. The CDR3 coding sequence is TGTGCCAGCAGCTTAGTCCTTACAGGGGATAGGAACACCGGGGAGCTGTTTTTT.

The CDR3 DNA is TGTGCCAGCTGTTTCAAACCTACACTTATCGCGAACACCGGGGAGCTGTTTTTT. Protein product: CASCFKPTLIANTGELFF. This rearrangement joins TRBV3-1 to TRBJ2-2; no clear D. CDR1 and CDR2 (germline): LGHDT, YNNKEL (reference sequence). V lost 8 bases and J 0 bases, leaving 22 bases between the germline ends. The CDR3 spans 18 residues.

The V gene is TRBV7-9, the J gene TRBJ2-7; D unresolved. Germline values: CDR1 SEHNR, CDR2 FQNEAQ (reference sequence). The length of the CDR3 is 16 residues. Trimming pared 1 base from V and 0 bases from J, leaving 13 bases between. The CDR3 DNA follows: TGTGCCAGCAGCTTAGTGGGCAGCCCCAGCTCCTACGAGCAGTACTTC. Its protein product is CASSLVGSPSSYEQYF.

The CDR3 nucleotides read TGCAGCGTGGGTAGGAGGGAGGCGTCAGATACGCAGTATTTT. Translated, it gives CSVGRREASDTQYF. The rearrangement joins TRBV29-1 to TRBJ2-3; maybe TRBD2 (6 bases). Germline CDR1 SQVTM, CDR2 ANQGSEA. The V and J ends lost 6 bases and 4 bases respectively, with 17 bases between them. This CDR3 comprises 14 residues.

This chain joins TRBV3-1 and TRBJ1-2; tentative D call: TRBD1 (6 bases). V shed 2 bases and J shed 3 bases, with 13 bases lying between them. CDR3 length: 15 amino acids. CDR1 LGHDT and CDR2 YNNKEL come from the germline V gene (reference sequence). CDR3 sequence reads: CASSQPGQSYYGYTF. DNA of the CDR3: TGTGCCAGCAGCCAACCCGGACAGAGTTACTATGGCTACACCTTC.

This clonotype was recorded a few times. The V gene is TRBV14, the J gene TRBJ2-2; 8 positions agree with TRBD2. Germline CDR1 and CDR2: SGHDN and FVKESK. The ends lost 5 bases at V and 3 bases at J; junction bases unmatched: 11. This CDR3 contains 17 residues. The CDR3 DNA is TGTGCCAGCAGCTTAAGGGCAGCGGGAGCTTACACCGGGGAGCTGTTTTTT. Translating it yields CASSLRAAGAYTGELFF.

The chain uses TRBV23-1 and TRBJ2-7; tentative D call: TRBD1 (6 bases). TRBV23-1 is an ORF, and what it does is uncertain. The CDR3 contains 15 residues. V lost 2 bases to trimming and J lost 1 base, with 12 bases between them. This CDR3 reads CASSQRSTGSYEQYF. In nucleotides, the CDR3 is TGCGCCAGCAGTCAAAGATCGACAGGTTCCTACGAGCAGTACTTC.

The chain is built from TRBV7-2 and TRBJ2-7; D uncertain. Germline CDR1 SGHTA, CDR2 FQGNSA. Trimming removed 6 bases at V and 0 bases at J, with 9 bases between. CDR3 length: 13 amino acids. CDR3 sequence: CASRSTRSYEQYF. The CDR3 region has the DNA TGTGCCAGCAGGTCGACTCGCTCCTACGAGCAGTACTTC.

The rearrangement uses TRBV5-5 and TRBJ2-7, with 9 bases fitting TRBD2. CDR1 is SGHKS, CDR2 YYEKEE, per germline (reference sequence). The CDR3 has 16 amino acids. J gave up 2 bases and V 4 bases, and 10 bases lay outside the gene matches. The chain's CDR3 is CASSPVAGEKAYEQYF. The CDR3 coding sequence is TGTGCCAGCAGCCCTGTAGCGGGAGAAAAAGCCTACGAGCAGTACTTC. Variable domain in full (rest from reference TRBV5-5 and TRBJ2-7): DAGVTQSPTHLIKTRGQQVTLRCSPISGHKSVSWYQQVLGQGPQFIFQYYEKEERGRGNFPDRFSARQFPNYSSELNVNALLLGDSALYLCASSPVAGEKAYEQYFGPGTRLTVT.

This clonotype was detected ten times or more. The chain combines TRBV3-1 with TRBJ2-1; 7 bases line up with TRBD2. There are 13 residues in the CDR3. The germline gives CDR1 LGHDT, CDR2 YNNKEL (reference sequence). J was trimmed by 10 bases and V by 2 bases; bases with no gene match: 5. DNA for the CDR3: TGTGCCAGCAGCCAATACCGAGCGGGAGAGCAGTTCTTC. It specifies CASSQYRAGEQFF.

This chain links TRBV20-1 with TRBJ2-1; 11 nucleotides match TRBD2. CDR1 is DFQATT and CDR2 is SNEGSKA in the germline V gene (reference sequence). The length of the CDR3 is 14 residues. J lost 9 bases, V lost 3 bases, and 7 bases had no gene match. CDR3 in DNA: TGCAGTGCTAGCCTACTAGCGGGAGTAGGTGAGCAGTTCTTC. Translation gives CSASLLAGVGEQFF.

The CDR3 sequence: CASSIRGTSGRNSYEQYF. In nucleotides, the CDR3 is TGTGCCAGCAGCATACGGGGGACTAGCGGGAGGAACTCCTACGAGCAGTACTTC. The chain combines TRBV11-2 with TRBJ2-7, with 15 bases identical to TRBD2. The CDR3 runs to 18 residues. Germline values: CDR1 SGHAT, CDR2 FQNNGV. The J segment lost 0 bases and the V segment lost 5 bases, leaving 8 bases of the junction unmatched.

This clonotype was detected a few times. This chain links TRBV3-1 with TRBJ1-6; the D is unclear. This CDR3 comprises 13 residues. V was trimmed by 7 bases and J by 5 bases, leaving 9 bases between them. Germline V gives CDR1 LGHDT, CDR2 YNNKEL (reference sequence). As DNA, the CDR3 is TGTGCCAGCACGGAGGCAGATAATTCACCCCTCCACTTT. It specifies CASTEADNSPLHF.

In its sample, this clonotype was seen a few times. CDR3 DNA: TGCGCCAGCAGCCAAGCTAGCGGGACTTCCTACGAGCAGTACTTC. Its protein product is CASSQASGTSYEQYF. The genes are TRBV4-1 and TRBJ2-7; 9 nucleotides agree with TRBD2. This CDR3 region has 15 residues. J was trimmed by 1 base and V by 1 base; bases with no gene match: 2. Germline V CDR1 and CDR2: MGHRA, YSYEKL.